This TCR delta chain originates from a study of gamma-delta chains in newborns, infants, children. Overall study: Microbial exposure reportedly drives polyclonal innate γδ T cell expansion after birth.

TCRdb re-called the reads via CATT. The table records 1,500 to 2,000 delta-chain clones, 7% to 9.5% of them present only once. This clone was detected a few times. Germline is not matched at one junction end, which may reflect a read error. In the same sample, other DNA sequences code for this CDR3. The sequencing input was blood. This TCR was recovered from a child who was a newborn, infant or young child, either healthy, febrile or measles-vaccinated (not recorded which).

CDR3 sequence (DNA): TGTGCTCTAGGGGAACGACTTCCCCAGTACTGGGGGATGTTTAAACTCATCTTT. Its protein product is CALGERLPQYWGMFKLIF. The chain couples TRDV1 to TRDJ1, with TRDD3 matching 10 bases. CDR3 size: 18 residues. Germline V CDR1 and CDR2: TSWWSYY, QGS.